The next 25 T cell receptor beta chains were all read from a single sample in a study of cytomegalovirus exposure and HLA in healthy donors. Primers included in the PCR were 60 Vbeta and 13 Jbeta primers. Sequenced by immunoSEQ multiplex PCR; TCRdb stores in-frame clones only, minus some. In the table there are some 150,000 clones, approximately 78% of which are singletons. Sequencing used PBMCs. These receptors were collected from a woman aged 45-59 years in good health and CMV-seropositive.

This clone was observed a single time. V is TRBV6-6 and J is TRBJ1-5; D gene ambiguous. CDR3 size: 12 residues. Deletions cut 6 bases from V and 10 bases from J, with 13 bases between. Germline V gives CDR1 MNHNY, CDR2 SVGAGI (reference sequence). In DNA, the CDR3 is TGTGCCAGCAGGACACTTAACGGCCCCCAGCATTTT. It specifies CASRTLNGPQHF.

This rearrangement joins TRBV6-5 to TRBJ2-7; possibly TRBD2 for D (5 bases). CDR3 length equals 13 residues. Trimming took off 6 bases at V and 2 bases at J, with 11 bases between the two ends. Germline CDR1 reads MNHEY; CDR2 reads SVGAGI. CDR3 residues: CASSRDLTYEQYF. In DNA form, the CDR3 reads TGTGCCAGCAGCCGGGATCTAACCTACGAGCAGTACTTC.

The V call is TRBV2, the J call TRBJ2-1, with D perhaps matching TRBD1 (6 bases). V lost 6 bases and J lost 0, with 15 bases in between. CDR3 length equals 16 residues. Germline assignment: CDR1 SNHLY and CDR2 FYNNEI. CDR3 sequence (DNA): TGTGCCAGCAGAGCGGAGACAGGCTACTCCTACAATGAGCAGTTCTTC. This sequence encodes CASRAETGYSYNEQFF.

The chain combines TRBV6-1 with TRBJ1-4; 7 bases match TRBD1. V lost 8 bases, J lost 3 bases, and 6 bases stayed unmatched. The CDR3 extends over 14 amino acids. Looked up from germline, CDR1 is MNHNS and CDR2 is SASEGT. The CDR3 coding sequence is TGTGCCAGCGGTAACAGGGGTTCTAATGAAAAACTGTTTTTT. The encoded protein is CASGNRGSNEKLFF.

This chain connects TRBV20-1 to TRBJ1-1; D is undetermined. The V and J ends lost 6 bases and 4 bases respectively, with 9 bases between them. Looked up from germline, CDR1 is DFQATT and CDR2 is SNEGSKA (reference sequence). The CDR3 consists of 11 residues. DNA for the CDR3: TGCAGTGCCGGAGTGACCACTGAAGCTTTCTTT. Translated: CSAGVTTEAFF.

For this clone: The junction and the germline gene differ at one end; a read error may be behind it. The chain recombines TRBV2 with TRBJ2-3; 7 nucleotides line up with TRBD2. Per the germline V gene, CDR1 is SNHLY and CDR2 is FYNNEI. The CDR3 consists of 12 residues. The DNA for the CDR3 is TGTGCCAGCAGTGAATTGAGACTAGGGAGGGATTTT. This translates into CASSELRLGRDF.

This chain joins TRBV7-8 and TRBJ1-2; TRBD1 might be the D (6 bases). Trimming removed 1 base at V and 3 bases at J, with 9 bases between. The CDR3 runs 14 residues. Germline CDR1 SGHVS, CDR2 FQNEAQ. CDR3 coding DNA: TGTGCCAGCAGCTTAGTAGGGGGGGACTATGGCTACACCTTC. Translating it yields CASSLVGGDYGYTF.

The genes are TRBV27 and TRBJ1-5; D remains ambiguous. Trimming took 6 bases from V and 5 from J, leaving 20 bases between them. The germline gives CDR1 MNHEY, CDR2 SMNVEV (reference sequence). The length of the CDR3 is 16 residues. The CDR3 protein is CASRPTQTRRDQPQHF. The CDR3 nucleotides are TGTGCCAGCAGACCTACTCAGACCCGGAGGGATCAGCCCCAGCATTTT.

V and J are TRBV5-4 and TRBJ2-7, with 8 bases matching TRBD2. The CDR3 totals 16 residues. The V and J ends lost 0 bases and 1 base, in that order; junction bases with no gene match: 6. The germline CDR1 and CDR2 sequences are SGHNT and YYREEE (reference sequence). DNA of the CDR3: TGTGCCAGCAGCTTGGAAACTAGCGGAGGTTCCTACGAGCAGTACTTC. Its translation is CASSLETSGGSYEQYF.

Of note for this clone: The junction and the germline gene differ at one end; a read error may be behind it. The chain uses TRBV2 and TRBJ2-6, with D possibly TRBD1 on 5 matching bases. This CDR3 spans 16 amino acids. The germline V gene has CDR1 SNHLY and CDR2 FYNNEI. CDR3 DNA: TGTGCCAGCAAGAAGGGCCCAAGCTCTGGGGCCAACGGCCTGACTTTC. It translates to CASKKGPSSGANGLTF.

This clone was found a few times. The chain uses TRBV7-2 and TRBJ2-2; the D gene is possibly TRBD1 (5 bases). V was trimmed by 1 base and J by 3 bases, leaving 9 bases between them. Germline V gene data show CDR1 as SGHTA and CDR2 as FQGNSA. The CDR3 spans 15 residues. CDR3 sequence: CASSLGRADTGELFF. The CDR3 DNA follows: TGTGCCAGCAGCTTAGGCAGGGCGGACACCGGGGAGCTGTTTTTT.

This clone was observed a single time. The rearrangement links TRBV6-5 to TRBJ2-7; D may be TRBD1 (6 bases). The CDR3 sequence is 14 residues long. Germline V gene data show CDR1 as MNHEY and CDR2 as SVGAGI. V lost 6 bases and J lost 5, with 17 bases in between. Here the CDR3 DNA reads TGTGCCAGCAGGATTACAGGGAGAGGCCACGAGCAGTACTTC. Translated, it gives CASRITGRGHEQYF.

DNA for the CDR3: TGTGCCACCGGACAGGAAAGCAATCAGCCCCAGCATTTT. Translation: CATGQESNQPQHF. The J gene is TRBJ1-5, the V gene TRBV2; 7 bases are a match to TRBD1. The CDR3 consists of 13 residues. CDR1 is SNHLY and CDR2 is FYNNEI in the germline V gene. V shed 10 bases and J 1 base; nucleotides not matched to a gene: 4. The entire variable domain, with the rest obtained from reference TRBV2 and TRBJ1-5, is as follows: EPEVTQTPSHQVTQMGQEVILRCVPISNHLYFYWYRQILGQKVEFLVSFYNNEISEKSEIFDDQFSVERPDGSNFTLKIRSTKLEDSAMYFCATGQESNQPQHFGDGTRLSIL.

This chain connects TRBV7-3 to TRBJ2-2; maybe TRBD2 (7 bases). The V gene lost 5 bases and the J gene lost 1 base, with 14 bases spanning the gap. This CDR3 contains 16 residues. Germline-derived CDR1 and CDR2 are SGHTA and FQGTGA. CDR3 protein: CASSPRGGVNTGELFF. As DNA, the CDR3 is TGTGCCAGCAGCCCTCGAGGGGGGGTGAACACCGGGGAGCTGTTTTTT.

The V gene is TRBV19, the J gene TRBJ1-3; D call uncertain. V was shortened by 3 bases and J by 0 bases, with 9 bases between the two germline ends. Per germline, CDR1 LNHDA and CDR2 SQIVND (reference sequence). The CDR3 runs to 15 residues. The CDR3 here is CASSMLQISGNTIYF. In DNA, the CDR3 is TGTGCCAGTAGTATGCTGCAGATCTCTGGAAACACCATATATTTT.

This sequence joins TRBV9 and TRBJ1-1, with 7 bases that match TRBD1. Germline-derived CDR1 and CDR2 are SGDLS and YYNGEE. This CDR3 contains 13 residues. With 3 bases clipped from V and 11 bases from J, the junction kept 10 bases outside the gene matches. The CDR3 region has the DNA TGTGCCAGCAGCGACCACAGGGGAAGAGAGGCTTTCTTT. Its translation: CASSDHRGREAFF.

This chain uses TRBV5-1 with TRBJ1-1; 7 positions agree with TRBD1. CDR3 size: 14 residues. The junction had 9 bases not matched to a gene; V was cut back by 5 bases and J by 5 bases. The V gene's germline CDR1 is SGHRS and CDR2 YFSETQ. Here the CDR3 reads CASSLQGRRTEAFF. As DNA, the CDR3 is TGCGCCAGCAGTCTACAGGGGCGGCGGACTGAAGCTTTCTTT.

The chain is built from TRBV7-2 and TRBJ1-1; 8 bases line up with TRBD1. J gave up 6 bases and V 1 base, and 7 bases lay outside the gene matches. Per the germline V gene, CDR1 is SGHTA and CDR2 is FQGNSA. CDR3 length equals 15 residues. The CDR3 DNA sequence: TGTGCCAGCAGCTTAGTCAGGGGGCGCGTCCCTGAAGCTTTCTTT. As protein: CASSLVRGRVPEAFF. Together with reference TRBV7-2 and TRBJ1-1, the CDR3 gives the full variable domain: GAGVSQSPSNKVTEKGKDVELRCDPISGHTALYWYRQSLGQGLEFLIYFQGNSAPDKSGLPSDRFSAERTGGSVSTLTIQRTQQEDSAVYLCASSLVRGRVPEAFFGQGTRLTVV.

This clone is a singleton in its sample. In nucleotides, the CDR3 is TGTGCCAGCAGCCAAGGACTAGCGGGTCTCACAGATACGCAGTATTTT. Amino acid sequence: CASSQGLAGLTDTQYF. The chain uses TRBV14 and TRBJ2-3, with 10 nucleotides matching TRBD2. This CDR3 has 16 amino acids. V trimming: 1 base; J trimming: 2 bases; junction bases outside the gene matches: 3. Germline loops: CDR1 SGHDN, CDR2 FVKESK.

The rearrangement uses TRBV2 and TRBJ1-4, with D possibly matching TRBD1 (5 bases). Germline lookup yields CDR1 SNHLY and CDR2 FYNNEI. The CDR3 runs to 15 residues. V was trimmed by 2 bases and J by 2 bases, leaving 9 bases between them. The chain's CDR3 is CASSEQGVTNEKLFF. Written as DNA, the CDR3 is TGTGCCAGCAGTGAACAGGGTGTTACTAATGAAAAACTGTTTTTT.

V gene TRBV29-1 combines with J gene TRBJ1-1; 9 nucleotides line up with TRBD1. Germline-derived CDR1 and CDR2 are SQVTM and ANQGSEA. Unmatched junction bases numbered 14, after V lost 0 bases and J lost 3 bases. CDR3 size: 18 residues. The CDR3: CSVEDNSGTGRYYTEAFF. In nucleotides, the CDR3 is TGCAGCGTTGAAGACAATTCCGGGACAGGGCGTTATTACACTGAAGCTTTCTTT.

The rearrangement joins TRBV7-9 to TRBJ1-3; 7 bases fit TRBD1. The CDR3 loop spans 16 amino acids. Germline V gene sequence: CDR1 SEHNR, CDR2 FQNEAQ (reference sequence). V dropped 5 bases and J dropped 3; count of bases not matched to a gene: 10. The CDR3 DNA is TGTGCCAGCAGCGACAGAGTGGCAGGGGGTGGAAACACCATATATTTT. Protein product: CASSDRVAGGGNTIYF.

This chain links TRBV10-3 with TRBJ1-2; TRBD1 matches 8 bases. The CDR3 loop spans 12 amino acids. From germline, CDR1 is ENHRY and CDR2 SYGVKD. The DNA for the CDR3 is TGTGCGGGCTCAGGGACAGGCGATGGCTACACCTTC. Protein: CAGSGTGDGYTF.

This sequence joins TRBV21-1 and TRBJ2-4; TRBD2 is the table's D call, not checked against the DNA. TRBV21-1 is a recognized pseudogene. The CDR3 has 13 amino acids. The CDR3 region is CARREGRENIQYF. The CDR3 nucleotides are TGTGCCAGAAGGGAAGGGAGGGAAAACATTCAGTACTTC.

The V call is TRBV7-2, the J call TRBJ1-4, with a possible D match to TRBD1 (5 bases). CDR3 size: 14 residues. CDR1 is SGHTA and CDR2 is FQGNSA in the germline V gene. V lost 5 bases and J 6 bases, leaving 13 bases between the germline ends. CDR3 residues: CASSSWGFDEKLFF. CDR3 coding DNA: TGTGCCAGCAGCAGTTGGGGCTTCGATGAAAAACTGTTTTTT.